This T cell receptor beta chain emerged from a study of early T cells in non-severe SARS-CoV-2 infection. In the study overall: With bulk RNA from unsorted whole blood as input, sequencing yielded unpaired chains. Study-wide findings and caveats: VDJdb matching favored anti-spike CD8 responses, missing private and CD4 specificities.

The TCR library protocol attached unique molecular identifiers to the individual cDNA molecules. Each CDR3 protein is one row after TCRdb ran MiXCR on the 5' RACE reads. The table lists under 60,000 distinct CDR3 sequences, about 10% of them singletons. This clonotype has only a few counts. Its antigen is not identified. Germline-derived CDR1 and CDR2 are SQVTM and ANQGSEA. Between the trimmed V and J ends, which lost 6 bases and 8 bases, there was a span of 14 bases. The CDR3 is 12 amino acids. The genes are TRBV29-1 and TRBJ2-1, with D hard to call. Sequences were obtained from whole blood. The TCR sequence derives from an adult who was a healthcare worker with PCR-confirmed SARS-CoV-2 infection or an uninfected control (not recorded which). For the CDR3, the DNA is TGCAGCGTCCCGTGGGGTACTTATGAGCAGTTCTTC. Encoded protein: CSVPWGTYEQFF.